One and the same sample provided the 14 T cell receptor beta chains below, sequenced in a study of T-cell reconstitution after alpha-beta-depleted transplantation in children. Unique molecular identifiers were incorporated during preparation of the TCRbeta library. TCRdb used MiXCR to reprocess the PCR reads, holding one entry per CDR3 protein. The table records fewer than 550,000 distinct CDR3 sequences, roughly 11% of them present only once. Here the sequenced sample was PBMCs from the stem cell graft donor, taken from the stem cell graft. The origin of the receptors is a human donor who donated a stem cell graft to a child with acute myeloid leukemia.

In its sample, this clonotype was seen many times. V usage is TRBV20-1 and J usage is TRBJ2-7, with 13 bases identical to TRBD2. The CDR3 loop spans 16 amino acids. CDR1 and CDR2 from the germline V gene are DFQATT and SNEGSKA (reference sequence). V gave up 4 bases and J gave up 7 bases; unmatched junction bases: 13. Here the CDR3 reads CSATKAGLAGAGEQYV. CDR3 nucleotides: TGCAGTGCTACTAAGGCCGGACTAGCGGGGGCCGGGGAGCAGTACGTC.

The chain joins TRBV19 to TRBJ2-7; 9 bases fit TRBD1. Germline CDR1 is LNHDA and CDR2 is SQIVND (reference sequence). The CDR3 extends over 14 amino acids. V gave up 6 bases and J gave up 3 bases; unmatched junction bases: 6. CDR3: CASSRTGAIYEQYF. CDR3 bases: TGTGCCAGTAGCAGGACAGGGGCGATCTACGAGCAGTACTTC.

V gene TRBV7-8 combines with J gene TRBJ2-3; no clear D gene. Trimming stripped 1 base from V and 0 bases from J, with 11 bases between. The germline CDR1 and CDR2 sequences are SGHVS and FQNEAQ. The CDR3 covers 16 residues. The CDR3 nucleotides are TGTGCCAGCAGCTTAGACAGCGCCTCTAGCACAGATACGCAGTATTTT. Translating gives CASSLDSASSTDTQYF.

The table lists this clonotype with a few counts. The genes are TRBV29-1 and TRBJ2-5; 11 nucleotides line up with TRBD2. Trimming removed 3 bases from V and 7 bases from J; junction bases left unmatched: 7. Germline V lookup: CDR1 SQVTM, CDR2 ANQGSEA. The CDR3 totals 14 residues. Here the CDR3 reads CSVDAGLAGGTQYF. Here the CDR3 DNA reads TGCAGCGTTGATGCCGGGCTAGCGGGAGGGACCCAGTACTTC.

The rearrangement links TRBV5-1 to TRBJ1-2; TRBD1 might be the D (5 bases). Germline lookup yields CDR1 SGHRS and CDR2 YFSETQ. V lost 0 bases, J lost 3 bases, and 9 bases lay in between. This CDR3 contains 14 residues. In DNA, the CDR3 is TGCGCCAGCAGCTTGGAGGGGATAGACTATGGCTACACCTTC. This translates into CASSLEGIDYGYTF.

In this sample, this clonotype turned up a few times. CDR3 DNA: TGTGCCAGCAGCTTAGAATCAGGGGAAGAGACCCAGTACTTC. Amino acid sequence: CASSLESGEETQYF. The chain uses TRBV7-2 and TRBJ2-5; a weak D match, TRBD1 (6 bases). This CDR3 has 14 residues. V lost 1 base and J 3 bases, leaving 9 bases between the germline ends. CDR1 is SGHTA and CDR2 is FQGNSA in the germline V gene. Variable domain in full (rest from reference TRBV7-2 and TRBJ2-5): GAGVSQSPSNKVTEKGKDVELRCDPISGHTALYWYRQSLGQGLEFLIYFQGNSAPDKSGLPSDRFSAERTGGSVSTLTIQRTQQEDSAVYLCASSLESGEETQYFGPGTRLLVL.

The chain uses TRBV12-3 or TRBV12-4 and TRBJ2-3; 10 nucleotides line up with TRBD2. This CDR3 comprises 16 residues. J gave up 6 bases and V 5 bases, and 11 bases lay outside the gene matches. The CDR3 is CASSHDLAGAGDTQYF. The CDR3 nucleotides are TGTGCCAGCAGTCACGATCTAGCGGGGGCGGGGGATACGCAGTATTTT.

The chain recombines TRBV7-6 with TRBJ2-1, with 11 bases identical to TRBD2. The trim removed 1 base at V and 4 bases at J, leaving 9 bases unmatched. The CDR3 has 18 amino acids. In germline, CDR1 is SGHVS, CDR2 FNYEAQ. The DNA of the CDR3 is TGTGCCAGCAGCTTAGAGGCCGGGACTAGCGGCCCTTACAATGAGCAGTTCTTC. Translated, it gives CASSLEAGTSGPYNEQFF.

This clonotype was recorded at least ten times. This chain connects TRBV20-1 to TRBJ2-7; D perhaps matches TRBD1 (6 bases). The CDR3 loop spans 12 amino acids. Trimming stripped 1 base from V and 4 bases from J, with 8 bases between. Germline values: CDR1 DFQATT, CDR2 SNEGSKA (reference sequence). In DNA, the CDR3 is TGCAGTGCTAGAGGACAGGTATACGAGCAGTACTTC. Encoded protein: CSARGQVYEQYF.

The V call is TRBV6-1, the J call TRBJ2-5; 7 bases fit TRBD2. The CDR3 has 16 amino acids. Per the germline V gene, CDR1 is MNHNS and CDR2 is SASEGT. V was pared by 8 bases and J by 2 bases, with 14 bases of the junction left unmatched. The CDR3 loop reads CASSTGGGPGQETQYF. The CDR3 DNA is TGTGCCAGCTCCACGGGGGGAGGGCCGGGGCAAGAGACCCAGTACTTC.

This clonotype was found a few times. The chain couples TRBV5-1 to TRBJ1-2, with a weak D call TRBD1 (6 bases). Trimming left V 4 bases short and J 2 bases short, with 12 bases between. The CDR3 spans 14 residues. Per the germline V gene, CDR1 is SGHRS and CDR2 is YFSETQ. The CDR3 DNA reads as TGCGCCAGCAGCCAACCGGGACAAAACTATGGCTACACCTTC. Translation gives CASSQPGQNYGYTF.

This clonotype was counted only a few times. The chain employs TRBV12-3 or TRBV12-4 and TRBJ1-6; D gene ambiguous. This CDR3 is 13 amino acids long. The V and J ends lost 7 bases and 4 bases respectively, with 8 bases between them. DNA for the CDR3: TGTGCCAGCACCTCGTGGTATAATTCACCCCTCCACTTT. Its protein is CASTSWYNSPLHF.

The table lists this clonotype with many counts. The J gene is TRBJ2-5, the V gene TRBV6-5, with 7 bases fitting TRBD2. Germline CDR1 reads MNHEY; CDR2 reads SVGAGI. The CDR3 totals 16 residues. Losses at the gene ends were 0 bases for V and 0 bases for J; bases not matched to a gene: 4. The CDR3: CASSYSLAKYQETQYF. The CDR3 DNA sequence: TGTGCCAGCAGTTACTCACTAGCGAAATACCAAGAGACCCAGTACTTC.

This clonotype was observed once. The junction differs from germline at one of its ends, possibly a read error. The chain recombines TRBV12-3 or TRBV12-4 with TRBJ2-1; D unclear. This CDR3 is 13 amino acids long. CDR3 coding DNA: TGTGCCAGCGGTTTGTTCGCGAGCGATGAGCAGTTCTTC. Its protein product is CASGLFASDEQFF.